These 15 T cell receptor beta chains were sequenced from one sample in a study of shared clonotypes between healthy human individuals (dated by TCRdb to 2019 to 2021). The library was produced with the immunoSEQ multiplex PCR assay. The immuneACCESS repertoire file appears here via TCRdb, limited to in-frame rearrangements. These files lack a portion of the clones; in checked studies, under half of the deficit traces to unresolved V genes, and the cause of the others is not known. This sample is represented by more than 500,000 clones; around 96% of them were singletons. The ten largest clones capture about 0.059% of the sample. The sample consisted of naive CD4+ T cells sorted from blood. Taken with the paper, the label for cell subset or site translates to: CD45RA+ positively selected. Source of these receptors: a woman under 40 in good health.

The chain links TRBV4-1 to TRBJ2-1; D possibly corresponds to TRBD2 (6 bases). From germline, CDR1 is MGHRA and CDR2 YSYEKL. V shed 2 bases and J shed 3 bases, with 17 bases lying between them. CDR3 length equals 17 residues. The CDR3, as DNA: TGCGCCAGCAGCCAAACCCCTCGGGAGTCTCTCTACAATGAGCAGTTCTTC. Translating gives CASSQTPRESLYNEQFF.

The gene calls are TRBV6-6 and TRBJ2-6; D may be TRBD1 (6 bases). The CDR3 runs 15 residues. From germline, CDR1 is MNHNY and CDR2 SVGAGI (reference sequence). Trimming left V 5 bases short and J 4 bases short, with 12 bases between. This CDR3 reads CASSQTGYGANVLTF. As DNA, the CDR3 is TGTGCCAGCAGTCAGACAGGATACGGGGCCAACGTCCTGACTTTC.

CDR3 nucleotides: TGTGCCAGCAACAGTACAGGGAAAAAGGCCGGGGAGCTGTTTTTT. It specifies CASNSTGKKAGELFF. The chain couples TRBV6-6 to TRBJ2-2; D may be TRBD1 (6 bases). The length of the CDR3 is 15 residues. Germline V gives CDR1 MNHNY, CDR2 SVGAGI (reference sequence). V lost 7 bases and J lost 6, with 18 bases in between.

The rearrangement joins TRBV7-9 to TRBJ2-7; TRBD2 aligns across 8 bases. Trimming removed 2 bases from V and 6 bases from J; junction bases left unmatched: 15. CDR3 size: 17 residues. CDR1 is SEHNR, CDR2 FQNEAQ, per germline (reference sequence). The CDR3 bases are TGTGCCAGCAGCTTACGTCTAGCGGGCCGGTCTGAAGGCGAGCAGTACTTC. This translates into CASSLRLAGRSEGEQYF.

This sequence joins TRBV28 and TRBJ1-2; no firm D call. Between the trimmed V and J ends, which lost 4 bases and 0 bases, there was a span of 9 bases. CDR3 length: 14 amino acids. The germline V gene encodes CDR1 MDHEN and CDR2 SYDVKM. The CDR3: CASSYQSPNYGYTF. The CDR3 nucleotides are TGTGCCAGCAGTTACCAGAGCCCTAACTATGGCTACACCTTC.

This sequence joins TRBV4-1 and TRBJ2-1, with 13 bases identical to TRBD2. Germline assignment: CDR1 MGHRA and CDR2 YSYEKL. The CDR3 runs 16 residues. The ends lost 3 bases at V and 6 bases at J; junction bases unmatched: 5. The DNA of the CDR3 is TGCGCCAGCAGCCAGGGGACTAGCGGGACTTTCAATGAGCAGTTCTTC. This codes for CASSQGTSGTFNEQFF.

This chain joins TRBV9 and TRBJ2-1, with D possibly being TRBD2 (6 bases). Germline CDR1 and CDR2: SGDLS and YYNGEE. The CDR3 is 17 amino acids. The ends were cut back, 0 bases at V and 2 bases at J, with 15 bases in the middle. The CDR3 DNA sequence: TGTGCCAGCAGCGTAGTGGGTAGCGGCCATGCCTACAATGAGCAGTTCTTC. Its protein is CASSVVGSGHAYNEQFF.

CDR3 bases: TGTGCCAGTAGTACAAGGAGGGCCGGCGATACGCAGTATTTT. As protein: CASSTRRAGDTQYF. The chain couples TRBV19 to TRBJ2-3; D possibly corresponds to TRBD2 (6 bases). The CDR3 sequence is 14 residues long. V lost 4 bases, J lost 6 bases, and 14 bases lay in between. In germline, CDR1 is LNHDA, CDR2 SQIVND (reference sequence).

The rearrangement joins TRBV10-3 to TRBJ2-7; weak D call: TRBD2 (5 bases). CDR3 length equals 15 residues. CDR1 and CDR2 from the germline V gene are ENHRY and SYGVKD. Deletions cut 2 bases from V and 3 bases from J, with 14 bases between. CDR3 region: CAISEVEGSGYEQYF. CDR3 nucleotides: TGTGCCATCAGTGAGGTTGAAGGGAGTGGCTACGAGCAGTACTTC.

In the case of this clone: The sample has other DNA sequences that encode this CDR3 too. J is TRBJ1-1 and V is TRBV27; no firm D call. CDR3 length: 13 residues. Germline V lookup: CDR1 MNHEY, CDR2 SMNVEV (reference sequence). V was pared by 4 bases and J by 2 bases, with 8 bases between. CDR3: CASSYRGNTEAFF. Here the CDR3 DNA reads TGTGCCAGCAGTTACCGCGGAAACACTGAAGCTTTCTTT.

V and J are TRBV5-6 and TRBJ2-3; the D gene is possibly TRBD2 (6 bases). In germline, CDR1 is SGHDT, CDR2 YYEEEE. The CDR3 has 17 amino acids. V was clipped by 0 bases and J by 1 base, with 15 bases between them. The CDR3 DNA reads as TGTGCCAGCAGCTTGGCCTTGGGAGCGGGCCGCACAGATACGCAGTATTTT. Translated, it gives CASSLALGAGRTDTQYF.

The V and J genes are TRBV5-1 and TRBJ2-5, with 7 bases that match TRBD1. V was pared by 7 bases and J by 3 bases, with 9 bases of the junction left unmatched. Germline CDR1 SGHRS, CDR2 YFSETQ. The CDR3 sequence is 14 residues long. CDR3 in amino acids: CASGHGDREETQYF. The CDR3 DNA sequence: TGCGCCAGCGGCCATGGAGACAGGGAAGAGACCCAGTACTTC.

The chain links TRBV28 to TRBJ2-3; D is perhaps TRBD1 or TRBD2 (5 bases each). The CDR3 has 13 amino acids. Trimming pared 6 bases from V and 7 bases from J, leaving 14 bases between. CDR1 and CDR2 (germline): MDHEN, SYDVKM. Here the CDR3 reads CASSSRRGHTQYF. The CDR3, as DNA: TGTGCCAGCAGCTCAAGACGGGGCCATACGCAGTATTTT.

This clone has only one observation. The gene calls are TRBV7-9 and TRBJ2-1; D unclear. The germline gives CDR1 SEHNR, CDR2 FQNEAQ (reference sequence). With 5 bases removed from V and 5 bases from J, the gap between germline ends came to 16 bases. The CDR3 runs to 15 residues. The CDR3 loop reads CASSLPPFADNEQFF. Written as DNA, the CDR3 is TGTGCCAGCAGCCTGCCCCCCTTTGCGGACAATGAGCAGTTCTTC.

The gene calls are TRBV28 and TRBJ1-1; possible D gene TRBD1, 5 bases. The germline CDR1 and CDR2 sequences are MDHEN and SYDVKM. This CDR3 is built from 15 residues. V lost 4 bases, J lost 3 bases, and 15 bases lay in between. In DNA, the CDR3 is TGTGCCAGCAGTTCGCCTTATGGGGGGGACACTGAAGCTTTCTTT. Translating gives CASSSPYGGDTEAFF.